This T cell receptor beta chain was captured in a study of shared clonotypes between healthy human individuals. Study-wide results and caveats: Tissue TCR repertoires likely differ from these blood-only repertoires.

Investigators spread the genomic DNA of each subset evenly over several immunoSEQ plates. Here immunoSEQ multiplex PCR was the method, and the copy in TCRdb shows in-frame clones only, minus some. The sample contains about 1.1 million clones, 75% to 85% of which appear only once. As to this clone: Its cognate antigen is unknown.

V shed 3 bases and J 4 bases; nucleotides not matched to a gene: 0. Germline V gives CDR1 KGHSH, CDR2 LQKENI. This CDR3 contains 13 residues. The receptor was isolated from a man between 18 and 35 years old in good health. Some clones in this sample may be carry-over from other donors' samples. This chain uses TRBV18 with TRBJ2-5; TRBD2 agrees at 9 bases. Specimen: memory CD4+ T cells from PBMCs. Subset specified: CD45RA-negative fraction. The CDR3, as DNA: TGTGCCAGCTCACCTAGCGGGAGAGAGACCCAGTACTTC. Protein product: CASSPSGRETQYF.